This TCR beta chain was retrieved from a study of PD-1 blockade in mismatch repair-deficient tumors. This CDR3 has 18 residues. From germline, CDR1 is SGHRS and CDR2 YFSETQ. Trimming stripped 4 bases from V and 4 bases from J, with 26 bases between. Only in-frame clones appear in the TCRdb table, and some are missing; sequencing was by immunoSEQ multiplex PCR. Seen here are some 84,000 clones, approximately 81% observed once, and the top ten hold just over 2.5%. The chain employs TRBV5-1 and TRBJ2-5; D is perhaps TRBD1 (7 bases). The TCR comes from an adult with mismatch repair-deficient cancer. Sequenced material: peripheral blood, taken 12 weeks after starting pembrolizumab. CDR3 DNA sequence: TGCGCCAGCAGCGGGACAGCCCCGGGTTCCCAAGCGGGAGAGACCCAGTACTTC. Its translation: CASSGTAPGSQAGETQYF.